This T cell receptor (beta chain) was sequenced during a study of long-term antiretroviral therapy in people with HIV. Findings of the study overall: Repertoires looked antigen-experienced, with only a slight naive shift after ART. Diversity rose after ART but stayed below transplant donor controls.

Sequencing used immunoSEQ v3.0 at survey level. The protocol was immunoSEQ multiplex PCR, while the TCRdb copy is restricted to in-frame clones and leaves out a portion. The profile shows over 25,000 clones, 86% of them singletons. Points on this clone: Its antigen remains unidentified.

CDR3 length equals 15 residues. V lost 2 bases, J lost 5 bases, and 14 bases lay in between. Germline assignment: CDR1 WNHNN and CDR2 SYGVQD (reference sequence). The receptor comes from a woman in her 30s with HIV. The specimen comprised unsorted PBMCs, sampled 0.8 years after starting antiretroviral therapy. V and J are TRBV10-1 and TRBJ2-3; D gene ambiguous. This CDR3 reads CASSEGGKVKDTQYF. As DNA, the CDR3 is TGCGCCAGCAGTGAGGGTGGCAAAGTCAAAGATACGCAGTATTTT.